This T cell receptor (beta chain) stems from a study of T-cell memory formation after mild COVID-19. This clonotype turned up a few times. The antigen is unknown. TCRdb independently ran MiXCR on the 5' RACE reads; one entry per CDR3 protein. The sample comprises about 190,000 distinct CDR3 sequences, 8% to 11% of which are singletons, and less than 4% rests with the top ten. Trimming took off 4 bases at V and 8 bases at J, with 17 bases between the two ends. The germline V gene has CDR1 LNHDA and CDR2 SQIVND (reference sequence). The length of the CDR3 is 15 residues. Regarding the study as a whole: CD8+ contracting clones occupied EMRA, while CD4+ ones occupied mainly CM and EM.

The sequence came from a man between 18 and 29 years old who had mild COVID-19 (a few samples of this study predate the infection). Cell type and time point are not known. The sequenced sample was PBMCs or a T cell subset sorted from them (not recorded which). The chain recombines TRBV19 with TRBJ1-4, with a possible D match to TRBD1 (6 bases). The CDR3 DNA follows: TGTGCCAGTAGTACTAGGACAGTGAGTCGCGAAAAACTGTTTTTT. Its protein product is CASSTRTVSREKLFF.